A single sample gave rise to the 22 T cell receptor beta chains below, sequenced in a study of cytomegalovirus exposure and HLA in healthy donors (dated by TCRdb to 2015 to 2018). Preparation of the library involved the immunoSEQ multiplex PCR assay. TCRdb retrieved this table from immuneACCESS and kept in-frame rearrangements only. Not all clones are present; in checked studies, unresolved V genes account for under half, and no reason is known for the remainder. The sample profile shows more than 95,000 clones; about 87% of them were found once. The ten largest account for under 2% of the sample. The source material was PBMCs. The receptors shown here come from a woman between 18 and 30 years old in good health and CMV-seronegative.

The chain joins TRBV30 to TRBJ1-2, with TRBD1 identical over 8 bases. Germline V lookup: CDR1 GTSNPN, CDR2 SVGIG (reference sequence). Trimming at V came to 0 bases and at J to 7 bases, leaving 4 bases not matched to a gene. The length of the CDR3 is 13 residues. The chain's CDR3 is CAWSVRTGTGYTF. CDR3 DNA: TGTGCCTGGAGTGTCAGGACAGGGACTGGCTACACCTTC.

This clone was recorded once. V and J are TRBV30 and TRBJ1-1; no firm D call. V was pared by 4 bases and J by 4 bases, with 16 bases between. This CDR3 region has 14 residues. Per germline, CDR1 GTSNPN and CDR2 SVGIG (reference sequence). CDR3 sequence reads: CAWTWASEGTEAFF. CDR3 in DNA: TGTGCCTGGACCTGGGCCTCGGAAGGCACTGAAGCTTTCTTT.

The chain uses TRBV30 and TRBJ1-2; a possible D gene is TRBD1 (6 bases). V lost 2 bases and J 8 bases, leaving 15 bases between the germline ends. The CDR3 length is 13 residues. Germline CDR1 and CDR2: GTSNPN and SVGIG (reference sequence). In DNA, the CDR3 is TGTGCCTGGAGTCGGGGACATAGTGGAGGCTACACCTTC. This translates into CAWSRGHSGGYTF.

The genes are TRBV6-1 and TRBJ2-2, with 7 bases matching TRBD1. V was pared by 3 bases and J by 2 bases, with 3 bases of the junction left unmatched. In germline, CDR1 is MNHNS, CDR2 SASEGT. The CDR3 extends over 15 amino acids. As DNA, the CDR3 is TGTGCCAGCAGTGAGGGGACAGTAAACACCGGGGAGCTGTTTTTT. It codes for CASSEGTVNTGELFF.

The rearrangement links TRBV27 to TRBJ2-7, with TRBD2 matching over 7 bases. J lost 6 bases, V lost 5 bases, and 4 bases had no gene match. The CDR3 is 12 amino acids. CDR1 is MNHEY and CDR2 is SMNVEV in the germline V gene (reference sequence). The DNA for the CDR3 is TGTGCCAGCAGTGGAGGGAGGGCCGAGCAGTACTTC. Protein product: CASSGGRAEQYF.

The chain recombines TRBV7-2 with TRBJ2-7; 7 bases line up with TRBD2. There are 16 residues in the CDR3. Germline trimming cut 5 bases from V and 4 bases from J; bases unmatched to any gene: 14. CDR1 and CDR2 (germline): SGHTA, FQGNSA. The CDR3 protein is CASSPEEVRGEYEQYF. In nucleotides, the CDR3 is TGTGCCAGCAGCCCAGAGGAGGTTCGGGGGGAGTACGAGCAGTACTTC. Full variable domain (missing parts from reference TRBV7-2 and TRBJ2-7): GAGVSQSPSNKVTEKGKDVELRCDPISGHTALYWYRQSLGQGLEFLIYFQGNSAPDKSGLPSDRFSAERTGGSVSTLTIQRTQQEDSAVYLCASSPEEVRGEYEQYFGPGTRLTVT.

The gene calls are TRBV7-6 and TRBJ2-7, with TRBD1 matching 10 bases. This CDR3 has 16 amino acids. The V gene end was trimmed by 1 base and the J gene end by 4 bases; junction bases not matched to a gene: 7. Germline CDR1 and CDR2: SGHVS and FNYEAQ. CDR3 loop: CASSLGRTGGSYEQYF. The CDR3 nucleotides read TGTGCCAGCAGCTTAGGGCGGACAGGGGGATCTTACGAGCAGTACTTC.

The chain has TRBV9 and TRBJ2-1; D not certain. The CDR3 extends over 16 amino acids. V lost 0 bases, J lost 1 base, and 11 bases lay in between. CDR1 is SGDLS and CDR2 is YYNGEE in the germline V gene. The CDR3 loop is CASSVGAQISYNEQFF. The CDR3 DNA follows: TGTGCCAGCAGCGTAGGGGCCCAGATATCCTACAATGAGCAGTTCTTC.

CDR3 sequence (DNA): TGTGCCAGTAGTAAAGCGGGACTAGCGAAGGGTCGCCCAGATACGCAGTATTTT. Translated, it gives CASSKAGLAKGRPDTQYF. V and J are TRBV19 and TRBJ2-3, with 10 positions matching TRBD2. The CDR3 length is 18 residues. V shed 4 bases and J 4 bases; nucleotides not matched to a gene: 14. Per germline, CDR1 LNHDA and CDR2 SQIVND (reference sequence).

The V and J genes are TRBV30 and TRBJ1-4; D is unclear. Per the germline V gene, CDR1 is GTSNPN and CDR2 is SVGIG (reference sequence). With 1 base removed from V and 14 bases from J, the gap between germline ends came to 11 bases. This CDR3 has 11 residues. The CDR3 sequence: CAWSDDWRLFF. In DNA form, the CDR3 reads TGTGCCTGGAGTGACGATTGGAGGCTGTTTTTT.

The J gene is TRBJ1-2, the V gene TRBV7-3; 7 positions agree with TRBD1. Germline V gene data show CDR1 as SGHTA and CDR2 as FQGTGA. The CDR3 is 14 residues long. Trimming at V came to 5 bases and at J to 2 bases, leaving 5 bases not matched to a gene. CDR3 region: CASSPSTGNYGYTF. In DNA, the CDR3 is TGTGCCAGCAGCCCGTCGACAGGGAACTATGGCTACACCTTC.

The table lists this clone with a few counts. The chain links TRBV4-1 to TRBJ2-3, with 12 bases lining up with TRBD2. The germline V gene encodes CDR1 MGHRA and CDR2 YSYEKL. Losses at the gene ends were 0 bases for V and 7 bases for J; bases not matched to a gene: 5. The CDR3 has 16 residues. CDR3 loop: CASSQDLAGGQYTQYF. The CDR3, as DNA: TGCGCCAGCAGCCAAGATCTAGCGGGGGGGCAATATACGCAGTATTTT.

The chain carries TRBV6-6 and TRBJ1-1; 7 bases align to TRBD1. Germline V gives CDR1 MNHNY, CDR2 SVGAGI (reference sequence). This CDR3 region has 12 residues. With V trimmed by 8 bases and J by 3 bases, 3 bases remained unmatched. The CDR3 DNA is TGTGCCAGCCGGCAGGGGGACACTGAAGCTTTCTTT. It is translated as CASRQGDTEAFF.

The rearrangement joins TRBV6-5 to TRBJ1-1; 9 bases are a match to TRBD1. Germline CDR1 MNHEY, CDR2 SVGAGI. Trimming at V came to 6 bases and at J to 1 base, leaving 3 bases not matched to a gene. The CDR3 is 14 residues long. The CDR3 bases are TGTGCCAGCAGACCGGACAGGGGGAACACTGAAGCTTTCTTT. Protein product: CASRPDRGNTEAFF.

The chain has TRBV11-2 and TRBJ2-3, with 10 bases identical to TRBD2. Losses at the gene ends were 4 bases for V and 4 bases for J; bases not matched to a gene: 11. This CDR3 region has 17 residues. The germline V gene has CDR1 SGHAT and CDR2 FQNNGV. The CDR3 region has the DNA TGTGCCAGCAGCTCCTTTTGGAGCGGGGGGGCTCCAGATACGCAGTATTTT. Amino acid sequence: CASSSFWSGGAPDTQYF.

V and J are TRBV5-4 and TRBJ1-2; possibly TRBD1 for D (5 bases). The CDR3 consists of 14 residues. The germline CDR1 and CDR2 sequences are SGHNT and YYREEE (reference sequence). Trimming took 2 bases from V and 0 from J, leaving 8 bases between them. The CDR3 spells CASSFQGANYGYTF. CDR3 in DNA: TGTGCCAGCAGCTTTCAGGGCGCTAACTATGGCTACACCTTC.

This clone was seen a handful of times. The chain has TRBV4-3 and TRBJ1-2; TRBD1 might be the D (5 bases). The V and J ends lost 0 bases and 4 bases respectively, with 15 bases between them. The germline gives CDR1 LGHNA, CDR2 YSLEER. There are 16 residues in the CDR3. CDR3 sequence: CASSQEALEGSYGYTF. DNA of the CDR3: TGCGCCAGCAGCCAAGAGGCGTTGGAGGGGAGCTATGGCTACACCTTC.

The CDR3 sequence is CASSSEKGESNYGYTF. CDR3 coding DNA: TGCGCCAGCAGCTCCGAGAAGGGGGAGAGTAACTATGGCTACACCTTC. The V and J genes are TRBV5-1 and TRBJ1-2, with a weak D call TRBD1 (6 bases). The CDR3 runs to 16 residues. The ends were cut back, 3 bases at V and 1 base at J, with 16 bases in the middle. In germline, CDR1 is SGHRS, CDR2 YFSETQ.

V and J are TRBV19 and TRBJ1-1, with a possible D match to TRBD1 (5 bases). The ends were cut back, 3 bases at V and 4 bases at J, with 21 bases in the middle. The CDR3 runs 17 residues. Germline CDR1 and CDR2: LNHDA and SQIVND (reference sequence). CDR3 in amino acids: CASSMALEEGLGTEAFF. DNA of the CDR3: TGTGCCAGTAGTATGGCACTTGAGGAGGGGCTCGGCACTGAAGCTTTCTTT.

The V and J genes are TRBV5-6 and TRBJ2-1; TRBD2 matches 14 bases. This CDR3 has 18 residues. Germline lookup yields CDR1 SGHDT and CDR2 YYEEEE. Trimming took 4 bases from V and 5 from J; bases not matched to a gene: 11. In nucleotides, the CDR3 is TGTGCCAGCAGCCGACTGAAGACTAGCGGGAGGGAAAACAATGAGCAGTTCTTC. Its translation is CASSRLKTSGRENNEQFF.

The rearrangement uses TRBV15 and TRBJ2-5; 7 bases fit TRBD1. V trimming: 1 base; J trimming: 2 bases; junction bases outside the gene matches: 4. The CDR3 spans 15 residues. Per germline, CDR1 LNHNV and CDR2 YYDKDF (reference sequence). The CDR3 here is CATSRGGGAQETQYF. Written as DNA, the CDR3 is TGTGCCACCAGCAGAGGAGGGGGCGCACAAGAGACCCAGTACTTC.

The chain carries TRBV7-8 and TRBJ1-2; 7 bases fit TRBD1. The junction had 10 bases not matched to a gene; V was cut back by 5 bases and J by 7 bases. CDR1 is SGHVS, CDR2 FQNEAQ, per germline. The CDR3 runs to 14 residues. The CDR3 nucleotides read TGTGCCAGCAGCCTCTTTAGCGCAGGGGGTGGCTACACCTTC. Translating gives CASSLFSAGGGYTF.